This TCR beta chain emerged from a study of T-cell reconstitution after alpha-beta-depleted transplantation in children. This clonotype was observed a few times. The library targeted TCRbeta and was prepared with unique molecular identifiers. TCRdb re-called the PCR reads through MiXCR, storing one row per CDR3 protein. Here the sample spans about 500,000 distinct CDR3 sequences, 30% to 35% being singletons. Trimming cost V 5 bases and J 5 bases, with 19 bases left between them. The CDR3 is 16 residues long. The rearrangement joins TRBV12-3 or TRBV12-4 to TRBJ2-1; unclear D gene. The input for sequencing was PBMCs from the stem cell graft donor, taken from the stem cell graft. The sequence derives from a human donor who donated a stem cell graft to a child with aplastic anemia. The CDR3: CASSPRIRSGDNEQFF. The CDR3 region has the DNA TGTGCCAGCAGTCCCCGAATAAGGAGTGGCGACAATGAGCAGTTCTTC.